The 11 T cell receptor beta chains given below trace back to one sample, sequenced in a study of regulatory T cells in long-lasting Graves disease. As to time point: persistent/refractory GD, antithyroid drugs over 5 years with positive TRAb. The TCR library was made from RNA that had been extracted from PBMCs in TRIzol. The TCR beta library used iRepertoire HTBI primers with Arm-PCR amplification of CDR3. TCRdb passed the multiplex PCR reads through MiXCR, listing each CDR3 protein once. The sample holds hundreds of thousands of distinct CDR3 sequences, around 20% seen once. The sample here was peripheral blood mononuclear cells (PBMCs), taken when the disease was refractory, from a patient treated with antithyroid drugs. The receptors come from a female donor with Graves disease.

CDR3 loop: CASSLGALGANVLTF. The CDR3 DNA is TGTGCCAGCAGCTTGGGGGCGCTGGGGGCCAACGTCCTGACTTTC. J is TRBJ2-6 and V is TRBV9; TRBD1 might be the D (6 bases). Between the trimmed V and J ends, which lost 4 bases and 4 bases, there was a span of 12 bases. CDR1 SGDLS and CDR2 YYNGEE come from the germline V gene. The CDR3 consists of 15 residues.

The chain links TRBV20-1 to TRBJ2-1; 12 bases fit TRBD2. The length of the CDR3 is 17 residues. The V and J ends lost 5 bases and 1 base, in that order; junction bases with no gene match: 9. Germline V lookup: CDR1 DFQATT, CDR2 SNEGSKA (reference sequence). CDR3 residues: CSAEGDLAGGSYNEQFF. CDR3 sequence (DNA): TGCAGTGCTGAGGGAGATCTAGCGGGAGGGTCCTACAATGAGCAGTTCTTC.

This chain joins TRBV27 and TRBJ2-7, with D tentatively TRBD1 or TRBD2 (5 bases each). Trimming pared 4 bases from V and 3 bases from J, leaving 16 bases between. Per germline, CDR1 MNHEY and CDR2 SMNVEV (reference sequence). This CDR3 region has 15 residues. CDR3 in DNA: TGTGCCAGCAGTTCAACCGGGACGGACCTCTACGAGCAGTACTTC. This encodes CASSSTGTDLYEQYF.

In its sample, this clonotype was seen many times. The chain has TRBV30 and TRBJ2-7; no reliable D call. Germline V gene lookup returns CDR1 GTSNPN and CDR2 SVGIG (reference sequence). The CDR3 extends over 13 amino acids. The V end was cut by 1 base, the J end by 0 bases, with 7 bases between. CDR3 nucleotide sequence: TGTGCCTGGAGTGACGCCATCTCCTACGAGCAGTACTTC. Translated: CAWSDAISYEQYF.

This clonotype was seen more than once but under ten times. The rearrangement joins TRBV2 to TRBJ2-1; 8 bases are a match to TRBD1. The germline V gene encodes CDR1 SNHLY and CDR2 FYNNEI. CDR3 size: 13 residues. Losses at the gene ends were 4 bases for V and 5 bases for J; bases not matched to a gene: 1. The CDR3 sequence: CASSGTGHNEQFF. For the CDR3, the DNA is TGTGCCAGCAGTGGGACAGGGCACAATGAGCAGTTCTTC.

This clonotype was seen more than once but under ten times. The V and J genes are TRBV6-1 and TRBJ2-1; TRBD2 agrees at 11 bases. V lost 6 bases to trimming and J lost 0 bases; unmatched junction nucleotides: 10. The CDR3 totals 18 residues. Germline V CDR1 and CDR2: MNHNS, SASEGT. CDR3 sequence: CASSGVAGGLSSYNEQFF. CDR3 nucleotide sequence: TGTGCCAGCAGCGGGGTAGCGGGAGGGTTGAGCTCCTACAATGAGCAGTTCTTC.

The rearrangement joins TRBV9 to TRBJ1-1; no firm D call. Deletions cut 8 bases from V and 4 bases from J, with 15 bases between. CDR1 and CDR2 from the germline V gene are SGDLS and YYNGEE. This CDR3 is 13 amino acids long. This chain's CDR3 is CASAPVGATEAFF. In nucleotides, the CDR3 is TGTGCCAGTGCCCCAGTCGGCGCCACTGAAGCTTTCTTT.

The V call is TRBV24-1, the J call TRBJ2-3; 7 bases are shared with TRBD2. The CDR3 consists of 16 residues. Germline V CDR1 and CDR2: KGHDR, SFDVKD. V lost 9 bases, J lost 3 bases, and 14 bases stayed unmatched. CDR3 DNA sequence: TGTGCCACCGGTTCGCGTCGGACTAGTAGGACAGATACGCAGTATTTT. This translates into CATGSRRTSRTDTQYF.

Only a few counts were recorded for this clonotype. The chain links TRBV4-1 to TRBJ2-7, with 12 bases matching TRBD1. The germline CDR1 and CDR2 sequences are MGHRA and YSYEKL. This CDR3 has 15 amino acids. V shed 2 bases and J 7 bases; nucleotides not matched to a gene: 6. The CDR3 loop is CASSQPGQGAREQYF. The CDR3, as DNA: TGCGCCAGCAGCCAACCGGGACAGGGGGCGAGGGAGCAGTACTTC.

There are many counts of this clonotype. The chain uses TRBV5-1 and TRBJ1-2, with TRBD1 matching over 7 bases. This CDR3 has 13 amino acids. CDR1 SGHRS and CDR2 YFSETQ come from the germline V gene. J was trimmed by 8 bases and V by 0 bases; bases with no gene match: 4. The CDR3 nucleotides read TGCGCCAGCAGCTTGGGACGACAGGGCGGCTACACCTTC. As protein: CASSLGRQGGYTF.

This chain uses TRBV20-1 with TRBJ1-2; TRBD1 agrees at 8 bases. Per the germline V gene, CDR1 is DFQATT and CDR2 is SNEGSKA (reference sequence). The CDR3 has 14 amino acids. Trimming took 0 bases from V and 7 from J; bases not matched to a gene: 7. The CDR3 DNA reads TGCAGTGCTAGAGACGACAGGGGAGCTGTTGGCTACACCTTC. Protein sequence: CSARDDRGAVGYTF.